One sample yielded the 11 T cell receptor beta chains listed below, sequenced in a study of cytomegalovirus exposure and HLA in healthy donors. TCRdb's table, derived via immunoSEQ multiplex PCR, lists solely in-frame clones and lacks some. The table includes roughly 300,000 clones, approximately 90% detected once. The sample consisted of PBMCs. These receptors came from a woman aged 18-29 years in good health and CMV-seronegative.

V gene TRBV7-9 combines with J gene TRBJ2-5; the D is unclear. Per germline, CDR1 SEHNR and CDR2 FQNEAQ (reference sequence). The germline V and J ends were trimmed by 4 bases and 5 bases, with 17 bases remaining between them. The CDR3 is 15 residues long. The CDR3 nucleotides read TGTGCCAGCAGCTACCCAGAAGCATTCGGGGAGACCCAGTACTTC. Translated: CASSYPEAFGETQYF.

This clone was counted a single time. The rearrangement links TRBV2 to TRBJ2-5; TRBD1 matches at 8 bases. The V gene end was trimmed by 0 bases and the J gene end by 5 bases; junction bases not matched to a gene: 11. Germline loops: CDR1 SNHLY, CDR2 FYNNEI. The CDR3 totals 17 residues. The chain's CDR3 is CASSEAFRGQVGETQYF. The CDR3 DNA follows: TGTGCCAGCAGTGAAGCCTTCAGGGGGCAGGTTGGGGAGACCCAGTACTTC.

In DNA, the CDR3 is TGTGCCAGCAGCCAAGATTTGGCGGGGGTTGAGCAGTTCTTC. Its protein is CASSQDLAGVEQFF. The rearrangement links TRBV4-2 to TRBJ2-1; 7 positions match TRBD2. CDR3 size: 14 residues. V shed 0 bases, J shed 9 bases, and the junction held 5 bases outside the gene matches. Germline assignment: CDR1 LGHNA and CDR2 YNFKEQ.

The J gene is TRBJ2-1, the V gene TRBV5-4; 10 nucleotides align to TRBD2. Germline V gene lookup returns CDR1 SGHNT and CDR2 YYREEE (reference sequence). J gave up 6 bases and V 0 bases, and 3 bases lay outside the gene matches. The CDR3 is made up of 15 amino acids. For the CDR3, the DNA is TGTGCCAGCAGCTTGGCCCCTAGCGGGGGCAATGAGCAGTTCTTC. This codes for CASSLAPSGGNEQFF.

This chain uses TRBV18 with TRBJ1-2, with D hard to call. This CDR3 comprises 15 residues. Looked up from germline, CDR1 is KGHSH and CDR2 is LQKENI. The V end lost 3 bases, the J end lost 4 bases, and 15 bases lay between the germline ends. CDR3: CASSPPRTESYGYTF. The CDR3, as DNA: TGTGCCAGCTCACCCCCACGTACCGAGAGCTATGGCTACACCTTC.

The chain carries TRBV19 and TRBJ1-5; 7 bases agree with TRBD1. After removal of 3 bases from V and 6 bases from J, the junction contained 5 bases not matched to a gene. CDR1 LNHDA and CDR2 SQIVND come from the germline V gene (reference sequence). The CDR3 sequence is 14 residues long. The CDR3 reads CASSIQGGPQPQHF. The DNA for the CDR3 is TGTGCCAGTAGTATTCAGGGGGGCCCTCAGCCCCAGCATTTT.

The chain recombines TRBV5-1 with TRBJ2-5, with a possible D match to TRBD1 (6 bases). V shed 0 bases and J shed 5 bases, with 8 bases lying between them. CDR3 size: 13 residues. The V gene's germline CDR1 is SGHRS and CDR2 YFSETQ. CDR3 region: CASSLDRAETQYF. CDR3 coding DNA: TGCGCCAGCAGCTTGGACAGGGCCGAGACCCAGTACTTC.

V is TRBV19 and J is TRBJ2-2; 8 nucleotides match TRBD1. V shed 4 bases, J shed 6 bases, and the junction held 7 bases outside the gene matches. The CDR3 covers 15 residues. Germline CDR1 is LNHDA and CDR2 is SQIVND (reference sequence). CDR3 region: CASSSFQGAAGELFF. In nucleotides, the CDR3 is TGTGCCAGTAGTAGCTTCCAGGGGGCGGCCGGGGAGCTGTTTTTT.

V usage is TRBV5-1 and J usage is TRBJ2-7; tentatively, D is TRBD1 (5 bases). Looked up from germline, CDR1 is SGHRS and CDR2 is YFSETQ. With 1 base removed from V and 3 bases from J, the gap between germline ends came to 11 bases. This CDR3 contains 14 residues. The CDR3 loop is CASSLYQGVYEQYF. The CDR3 DNA reads TGCGCCAGCAGCTTGTATCAAGGGGTCTACGAGCAGTACTTC. The full variable domain, completed using reference TRBV5-1 and TRBJ2-7, is KAGVTQTPRYLIKTRGQQVTLSCSPISGHRSVSWYQQTPGQGLQFLFEYFSETQRNKGNFPGRFSGRQFSNSRSEMNVSTLELGDSALYLCASSLYQGVYEQYFGPGTRLTVT.

In DNA, the CDR3 is TGTGCCAGCAGTACCTTACAGGGTTTTTACTCTGGGGCCAACGTCCTGACTTTC. Its translation: CASSTLQGFYSGANVLTF. The chain combines TRBV2 with TRBJ2-6; the D gene is possibly TRBD1 (6 bases). With 5 bases removed from V and 0 bases from J, the gap between germline ends came to 17 bases. The germline gives CDR1 SNHLY, CDR2 FYNNEI. There are 18 residues in the CDR3. The whole variable domain, filled in from reference TRBV2 and TRBJ2-6, reads EPEVTQTPSHQVTQMGQEVILRCVPISNHLYFYWYRQILGQKVEFLVSFYNNEISEKSEIFDDQFSVERPDGSNFTLKIRSTKLEDSAMYFCASSTLQGFYSGANVLTFGAGSRLTVL.

The chain recombines TRBV4-3 with TRBJ2-1, with 10 bases matching TRBD2. This CDR3 comprises 17 residues. Unmatched junction bases numbered 8, after V lost 1 base and J lost 5 bases. Germline assignment: CDR1 LGHNA and CDR2 YSLEER. CDR3 DNA sequence: TGCGCCAGCAGCCAAGCAGGACTAGCGGACACCAACAATGAGCAGTTCTTC. Protein product: CASSQAGLADTNNEQFF.